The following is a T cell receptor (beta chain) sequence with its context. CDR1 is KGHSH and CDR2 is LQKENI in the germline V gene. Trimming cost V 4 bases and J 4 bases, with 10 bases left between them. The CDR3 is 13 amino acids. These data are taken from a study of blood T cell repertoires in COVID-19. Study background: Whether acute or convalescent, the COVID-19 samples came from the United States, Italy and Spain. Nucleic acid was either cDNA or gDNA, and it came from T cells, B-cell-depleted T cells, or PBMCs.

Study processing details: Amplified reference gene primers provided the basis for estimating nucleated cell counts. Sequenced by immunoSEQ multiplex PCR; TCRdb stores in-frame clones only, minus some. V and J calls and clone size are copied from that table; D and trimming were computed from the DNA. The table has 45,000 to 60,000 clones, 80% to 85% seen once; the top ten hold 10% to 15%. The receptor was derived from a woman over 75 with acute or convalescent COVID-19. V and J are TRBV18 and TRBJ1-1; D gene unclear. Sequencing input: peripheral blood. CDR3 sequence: CASSQSGGTEAFF. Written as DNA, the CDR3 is TGTGCCAGCTCACAGTCGGGTGGCACTGAAGCTTTCTTT.